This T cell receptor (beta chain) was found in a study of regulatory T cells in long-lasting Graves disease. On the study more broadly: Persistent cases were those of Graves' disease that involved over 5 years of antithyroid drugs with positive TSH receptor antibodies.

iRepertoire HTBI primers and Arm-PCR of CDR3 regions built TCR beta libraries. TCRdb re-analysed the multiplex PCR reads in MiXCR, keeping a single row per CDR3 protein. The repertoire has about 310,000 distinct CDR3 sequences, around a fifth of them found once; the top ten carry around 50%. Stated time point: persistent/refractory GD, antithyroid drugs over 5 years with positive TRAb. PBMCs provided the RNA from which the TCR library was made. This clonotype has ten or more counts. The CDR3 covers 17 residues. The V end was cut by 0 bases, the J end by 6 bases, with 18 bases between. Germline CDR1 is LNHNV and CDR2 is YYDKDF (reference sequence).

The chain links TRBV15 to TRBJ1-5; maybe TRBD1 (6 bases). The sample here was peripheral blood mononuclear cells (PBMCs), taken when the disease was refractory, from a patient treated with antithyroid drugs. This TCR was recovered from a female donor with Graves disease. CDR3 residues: CATSRDISGGASQPQHF. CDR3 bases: TGTGCCACCAGCAGAGATATCTCGGGGGGCGCGTCTCAGCCCCAGCATTTT.